This is a list of T cell receptor beta chains from one sample in a study of blood T cell repertoires in COVID-19. Sequenced by immunoSEQ multiplex PCR; TCRdb stores in-frame clones only, minus some. This sample carries 150,000 to 180,000 clones, roughly 80% of them seen once, and the ten largest clones take under 2%. The specimen was peripheral blood. These receptors were obtained from a man older than 75 with acute or convalescent COVID-19. Each CDR3 is given with its conserved first and last residue. Each record gives: clone size, V gene, J gene, D gene, CDR3 DNA, CDR3 protein. A D gene is named only where the DNA matches it firmly. Clone size is not always given. Where it is, it says once, few, many or a class for expanded clones.

>once|TRBV6-5|TRBJ2-2|NA
TGTGCCAGCAGTTACGCGGGGACGAACGGGGAGCTGTTTTTT
CASSYAGTNGELFF
>NA|TRBV2|TRBJ1-2|TRBD1
TGTGCCAGCAGGGAGGGGGCCGGCTATGGCTACACCTTC
CASREGAGYGYTF
>NA|TRBV18|TRBJ1-1|NA
TGTGCCAGCTCACCAGTACAATCGAACACTGAAGCTTTCTTT
CASSPVQSNTEAFF
>NA|TRBV5-5|TRBJ1-5|NA
TGTGCCAGCAGCTTGGCGGGGGAGACCCAGCATTTT
CASSLAGETQHF
>once|TRBV6-5|TRBJ2-5|NA
TGTGCCAGCAGTCTCGGACAGAACCAAGAGACCCAGTACTTC
CASSLGQNQETQYF
>NA|TRBV6-5|TRBJ1-5|NA
TGTGCCAGCAGTTACGCGCAGGGGCGGAATCAGCCCCAGCATTTT
CASSYAQGRNQPQHF
>NA|TRBV12-3/TRBV12-4|TRBJ1-1|NA
TGTGCCAGCAGGGACAACCACGGCACTGAAGCTTTCTTT
CASRDNHGTEAFF
>NA|TRBV2|TRBJ1-1|NA
TGTGCCAGCAGTGAACCGGTGGGGAGGGGTAACACTGAAGCTTTCTTT
CASSEPVGRGNTEAFF
>NA|TRBV6-5|TRBJ1-5|TRBD1
TGTGCCAGCAGTTGGACAGGGACAGTTTCTCAGCCCCAGCATTTT
CASSWTGTVSQPQHF
>once|TRBV9|TRBJ1-1|NA
TGTGCCAGCAGCGTAGCGGTGAACACTGAAGCTTTCTTT
CASSVAVNTEAFF
>NA|TRBV19|TRBJ1-2|NA
TGTGCCAGTAGTATATTGGGACAAAGCTATGGCTACACCTTC
CASSILGQSYGYTF
>NA|TRBV19|TRBJ2-1|TRBD2
TGTGCCAGTAGTATAGACGCCAGCGGGGGGGCCCCTTTCTTC
CASSIDASGGAPFF
>once|TRBV4-1|TRBJ2-2|TRBD1
TGCGCCAGCAGCCGCGGACAGGGGGGTTACACCGGGGAGCTGTTTTTT
CASSRGQGGYTGELFF
>NA|TRBV11-3|TRBJ2-1|TRBD1
TGTGCCAGCAGTCCGGACAGGGGCATCTACAATGAGCAGTTCTTC
CASSPDRGIYNEQFF
>NA|TRBV6-5|TRBJ2-7|TRBD1
TGTGCCAGCAGGGTGACAGGGCTCTCCTACGAGCAGTACTTC
CASRVTGLSYEQYF
>NA|TRBV24-1|TRBJ2-5|TRBD1
TGTGCCACCAGGCGGACAGGAGTAGAGACCCAGTACTTC
CATRRTGVETQYF
>NA|TRBV5-4|TRBJ2-2|TRBD2
TGTGCCAGCAGCTTTGGCGGGGGAGCCGGGGAGCTGTTTTTT
CASSFGGGAGELFF
>NA|TRBV3-1/TRBV3-2|TRBJ2-5|TRBD2
TGTGCCAGCAGCCAAGAAGCAGTCGGGTCCGGGACTAGTGTTTCGGAGACCCAGTACTTC
CASSQEAVGSGTSVSETQYF
>NA|TRBV11-2|TRBJ1-4|NA
TGTGCCAGCAGCTTCCGGCGGGGTACGGCAACTAATGAAAAACTGTTTTTT
CASSFRRGTATNEKLFF
>NA|TRBV4-3|TRBJ1-3|NA
TGCGCCAGCAGCCAAGGAGGGCAGACCAGCTCTGGAAACACCATATATTTT
CASSQGGQTSSGNTIYF